This section outlines one T cell receptor (beta chain) sequence together with its context. What it recognizes is unknown. MiXCR, applied by TCRdb to the RT-PCR reads, yields one record per CDR3 protein. The sample contains hundreds of thousands of distinct CDR3 sequences, about a sixth of which appear only once. The entry originates in a study of response to subunit inactivated influenza vaccine. Study-wide points: Each seasonal flu vaccination may recruit only limited new T cells, authors suggested.

Specimen: PBMCs from blood, collected roughly 12 days after vaccination. The clonotype was recovered from a man aged 50 or older who received an inactivated influenza vaccine.

Here the CDR3 DNA reads TGTGCCAGCAGCCCGGTGAGTCCAGGGAGCTCCTACGAGCAGTACTTC. This gives the protein CASSPVSPGSSYEQYF. This chain joins TRBV21-1 and TRBJ2-7; TRBD2 was called by the table and not checked on the DNA. TRBV21-1 is a pseudogene locus. This CDR3 is built from 16 residues.